A selection of T cell receptor beta chains follows, all from one sample in a study of blood T cell repertoires in COVID-19. TCRdb's copy holds only in-frame clones and misses some; the assay was immunoSEQ multiplex PCR. Of approximately 94,000 clones in the sample, around 85% were seen once. The specimen sequenced was peripheral blood. The source of these receptors is a man aged 50 or older with active or convalescent COVID-19. Each CDR3 is given with its conserved first and last residue. D genes are given only for firm matches. Clone size is stated in some rows and not others, as once, few, many or a class when expanded.

CDR3 length: 14; clone size: NA; V gene: TRBV21-1; J gene: TRBJ2-1; D gene: NA; CDR3 DNA: TGTGCCAGCAGCAAAGGGACTAGCGGGAGGTCGAAGTTCTTC; CDR3 protein: CASSKGTSGRSKFF
CDR3 length: 14; clone size: NA; V gene: TRBV7-9; J gene: TRBJ1-4; D gene: NA; CDR3 DNA: TGTGCCAGCAGCCGGGGGTTAACTAATGAAAAACTGTTTTTT; CDR3 protein: CASSRGLTNEKLFF
CDR3 length: 13; clone size: NA; V gene: TRBV10-3; J gene: TRBJ1-1; D gene: NA; CDR3 DNA: TGTGCCATCAGTGAAACTCAAAACACTGAAGCTTTCTTT; CDR3 protein: CAISETQNTEAFF
CDR3 length: 16; clone size: NA; V gene: TRBV19; J gene: TRBJ2-1; D gene: TRBD2; CDR3 DNA: TGTGCCAGTAGTGGGGAAGGCGGGAGCTCCTACAATGAGCAGTTCTTC; CDR3 protein: CASSGEGGSSYNEQFF
CDR3 length: 15; clone size: NA; V gene: TRBV4-1; J gene: TRBJ2-3; D gene: NA; CDR3 DNA: TGCGCCAGCAGCCGAATAGCGTCACAAATGGCCACGCAGTATTTT; CDR3 protein: CASSRIASQMATQYF
CDR3 length: 16; clone size: once; V gene: TRBV19; J gene: TRBJ1-3; D gene: NA; CDR3 DNA: TGTGCCAGTAGTCCGAGTCAGGGATTCTCTGGAAACACCATATATTTT; CDR3 protein: CASSPSQGFSGNTIYF
CDR3 length: 19; clone size: NA; V gene: TRBV11-2; J gene: TRBJ2-3; D gene: TRBD2; CDR3 DNA: TGTGCCAGCAGCTTAAGGTTGGCGGGAGGCGCTGTTGGCACAGATACGCAGTATTTT; CDR3 protein: CASSLRLAGGAVGTDTQYF
CDR3 length: 13; clone size: NA; V gene: TRBV7-8; J gene: TRBJ2-5; D gene: NA; CDR3 DNA: TGTGCCAGCAGCCAGGAGAAGGAAGAGACCCAGTACTTC; CDR3 protein: CASSQEKEETQYF
CDR3 length: 14; clone size: NA; V gene: TRBV7-9; J gene: TRBJ2-5; D gene: TRBD2; CDR3 DNA: TGTGCCAGCAGCGAGGGACTAGCGGAAGAGACCCAGTACTTC; CDR3 protein: CASSEGLAEETQYF
CDR3 length: 12; clone size: NA; V gene: TRBV11-2; J gene: TRBJ1-2; D gene: NA; CDR3 DNA: TGTGCCAGCAGCCCAGGGGTCTATGGCTACACCTTC; CDR3 protein: CASSPGVYGYTF
CDR3 length: 14; clone size: NA; V gene: TRBV5-1; J gene: TRBJ1-1; D gene: NA; CDR3 DNA: TGCGCCAGCAGCTTAACGGAACAGGGAACTGAAGCTTTCTTT; CDR3 protein: CASSLTEQGTEAFF
CDR3 length: 14; clone size: few; V gene: TRBV6-5; J gene: TRBJ2-2; D gene: TRBD1; CDR3 DNA: TGTGCCAGCAGGACAGGGGGCCCGACCGGGGAGCTGTTTTTT; CDR3 protein: CASRTGGPTGELFF
CDR3 length: 13; clone size: NA; V gene: TRBV19; J gene: TRBJ2-3; D gene: TRBD2; CDR3 DNA: TGTGCCACCAGACTAGCGGGAACAGATACGCAGTATTTT; CDR3 protein: CATRLAGTDTQYF
CDR3 length: 13; clone size: NA; V gene: TRBV5-6; J gene: TRBJ2-3; D gene: NA; CDR3 DNA: TGTGCCAGCAGCTCCAGGGGCACAGATACGCAGTATTTT; CDR3 protein: CASSSRGTDTQYF
CDR3 length: 13; clone size: NA; V gene: TRBV7-9; J gene: TRBJ2-3; D gene: NA; CDR3 DNA: TGTGCCAGCAGCTTCCGACAGACAGATACGCAGTATTTT; CDR3 protein: CASSFRQTDTQYF
CDR3 length: 12; clone size: few; V gene: TRBV2; J gene: TRBJ1-2; D gene: TRBD1; CDR3 DNA: TGTGCCAGCTACCACCAGGGGGATGGCTACACCTTC; CDR3 protein: CASYHQGDGYTF
CDR3 length: 14; clone size: few; V gene: TRBV7-6; J gene: TRBJ1-1; D gene: NA; CDR3 DNA: TGTGCCAGCAGCTTCACAGGCTCTAGCACTGAAGCTTTCTTT; CDR3 protein: CASSFTGSSTEAFF
CDR3 length: 16; clone size: few; V gene: TRBV5-1; J gene: TRBJ2-7; D gene: NA; CDR3 DNA: TGCGCCAGCAGCCCACGCCCCGGGACTGGGGACTACGAGCAGTACTTC; CDR3 protein: CASSPRPGTGDYEQYF
CDR3 length: 16; clone size: NA; V gene: TRBV3-1/TRBV3-2; J gene: TRBJ2-3; D gene: TRBD2; CDR3 DNA: TGTGCCAGCAGCCAAGGGACTAGCGGGGTCCCGAATACGCAGTATTTT; CDR3 protein: CASSQGTSGVPNTQYF
CDR3 length: 16; clone size: NA; V gene: TRBV24-1; J gene: TRBJ2-6; D gene: TRBD1; CDR3 DNA: TGTGCCACCCCGGGACAGATCTTCTCTGGGGCCAACGTCCTGACTTTC; CDR3 protein: CATPGQIFSGANVLTF
CDR3 length: 14; clone size: NA; V gene: TRBV29-1; J gene: TRBJ1-2; D gene: NA; CDR3 DNA: TGCAGCGTAGTCTGGACAGCCCCTGACTATGGCTACACCTTC; CDR3 protein: CSVVWTAPDYGYTF
CDR3 length: 14; clone size: NA; V gene: TRBV3-1/TRBV3-2; J gene: TRBJ1-1; D gene: NA; CDR3 DNA: TGTGCCAGCAGCCAAGTACAGGCCTCCACTGAAGCTTTCTTT; CDR3 protein: CASSQVQASTEAFF
CDR3 length: 16; clone size: NA; V gene: TRBV10-2; J gene: TRBJ2-2; D gene: NA; CDR3 DNA: TGCGCCAGCAGTGAGTCATTACTCCCAAACACCGGGGAGCTGTTTTTT; CDR3 protein: CASSESLLPNTGELFF
CDR3 length: 12; clone size: NA; V gene: TRBV10-1; J gene: TRBJ1-2; D gene: NA; CDR3 DNA: TGCGCCAGCAGCGACAGCGACTATGGCTACACCTTC; CDR3 protein: CASSDSDYGYTF
CDR3 length: 13; clone size: NA; V gene: TRBV29-1; J gene: TRBJ1-2; D gene: TRBD1; CDR3 DNA: TGCAGCGTCGGGACAGGTTTTAACTATGGCTACACCTTC; CDR3 protein: CSVGTGFNYGYTF
CDR3 length: 13; clone size: NA; V gene: TRBV5-1; J gene: TRBJ2-1; D gene: NA; CDR3 DNA: TGCGCCAGCAGCTTGGAACTAGCAAGGGAGCAGTTCTTC; CDR3 protein: CASSLELAREQFF
CDR3 length: 13; clone size: NA; V gene: TRBV12-3/TRBV12-4; J gene: TRBJ2-1; D gene: TRBD1; CDR3 DNA: TGTGCCAGCAGTCGGAAGGGGGCGGATGAGCAGTTCTTC; CDR3 protein: CASSRKGADEQFF
CDR3 length: 14; clone size: NA; V gene: TRBV6-1; J gene: TRBJ1-2; D gene: NA; CDR3 DNA: TGTGCCAGCAGTGAAGGCCGCTCACTTAACGGCTACACCTTC; CDR3 protein: CASSEGRSLNGYTF
CDR3 length: 15; clone size: few; V gene: TRBV18; J gene: TRBJ1-3; D gene: NA; CDR3 DNA: TGTGCCAGCTCACGGGCCGGGGGGACTGGAAACACCATATATTTT; CDR3 protein: CASSRAGGTGNTIYF
CDR3 length: 14; clone size: NA; V gene: TRBV5-1; J gene: TRBJ2-7; D gene: NA; CDR3 DNA: TGCGCCAGCAGCTTGGGGGACTCCTCCTACGAGCAGTACTTC; CDR3 protein: CASSLGDSSYEQYF
CDR3 length: 16; clone size: NA; V gene: TRBV27; J gene: TRBJ1-6; D gene: NA; CDR3 DNA: TGTGCCAGCAGTTTCGCAGGGGCCCCCACCAATTCACCCCTCCACTTT; CDR3 protein: CASSFAGAPTNSPLHF
CDR3 length: 14; clone size: once; V gene: TRBV5-6; J gene: TRBJ1-6; D gene: TRBD1; CDR3 DNA: TGTGCCAGCAGCCGACAGGGATACAGGTCACCCCTCCACTTT; CDR3 protein: CASSRQGYRSPLHF
CDR3 length: 12; clone size: NA; V gene: TRBV3-1/TRBV3-2; J gene: TRBJ1-1; D gene: NA; CDR3 DNA: TGTGCCAGCAGCCCCGAAGAGGGAGAAGCTTTCTTT; CDR3 protein: CASSPEEGEAFF
CDR3 length: 17; clone size: NA; V gene: TRBV6-1; J gene: TRBJ2-6; D gene: NA; CDR3 DNA: TGTGCCAGCAGTGATGGCAGGGTGCCCTCTGGGGCCAACGTCCTGACTTTC; CDR3 protein: CASSDGRVPSGANVLTF
CDR3 length: 16; clone size: NA; V gene: TRBV19; J gene: TRBJ1-6; D gene: TRBD1; CDR3 DNA: TGTGCCAGTAGTAACCCTCCGGGACAGAGGATGGGGGCCCTCCACTTT; CDR3 protein: CASSNPPGQRMGALHF
CDR3 length: 17; clone size: NA; V gene: TRBV5-4; J gene: TRBJ2-2; D gene: NA; CDR3 DNA: TGTGCCAGCAGCTTAGTAATCCGGACAGATAGAGAAGGGGAGCTGTTTTTT; CDR3 protein: CASSLVIRTDREGELFF
CDR3 length: 13; clone size: once; V gene: TRBV7-3; J gene: TRBJ1-1; D gene: NA; CDR3 DNA: TGTGCCAGCAGCTTATATATGAACACTGAAGCTTTCTTT; CDR3 protein: CASSLYMNTEAFF
CDR3 length: 13; clone size: NA; V gene: TRBV19; J gene: TRBJ2-7; D gene: TRBD1; CDR3 DNA: TGTGCCAGTAGTATGGACAGGGGCTACGAGCAGTACTTC; CDR3 protein: CASSMDRGYEQYF
CDR3 length: 17; clone size: once; V gene: TRBV11-2; J gene: TRBJ2-4; D gene: TRBD1; CDR3 DNA: TGTGCCAGCAGCTCCACCTGGGGGACAGGGGATCTTGACATTCAGTACTTC; CDR3 protein: CASSSTWGTGDLDIQYF
CDR3 length: 12; clone size: NA; V gene: TRBV19; J gene: TRBJ2-3; D gene: NA; CDR3 DNA: TGTGCCACCAGGGGGGGCACAGATACGCAGTATTTT; CDR3 protein: CATRGGTDTQYF
CDR3 length: 15; clone size: NA; V gene: TRBV30; J gene: TRBJ1-4; D gene: TRBD1; CDR3 DNA: TGTGCCTGGAGTGTATATGGACAGGGGAATGAAAAACTGTTTTTT; CDR3 protein: CAWSVYGQGNEKLFF
CDR3 length: 15; clone size: NA; V gene: TRBV25-1; J gene: TRBJ2-6; D gene: NA; CDR3 DNA: TGTGCCAGCAGTGAACTAGGTTCGGGGGCCAACGTCCTGACTTTC; CDR3 protein: CASSELGSGANVLTF
CDR3 length: 14; clone size: NA; V gene: TRBV12-5; J gene: TRBJ2-5; D gene: NA; CDR3 DNA: TGTGCTAGTGCGGGTAAGACGGTTGGAGAGACCCAGTACTTC; CDR3 protein: CASAGKTVGETQYF
CDR3 length: 14; clone size: NA; V gene: TRBV19; J gene: TRBJ1-1; D gene: TRBD1; CDR3 DNA: TGTGCCAGTAGCCAACAGGGGGCGGTCACTGAAGCTTTCTTT; CDR3 protein: CASSQQGAVTEAFF
CDR3 length: 15; clone size: NA; V gene: TRBV11-2; J gene: TRBJ2-3; D gene: NA; CDR3 DNA: TGTGCCAGCAGCTTAGAAGTTAGCGCTTCAGATACGCAGTATTTT; CDR3 protein: CASSLEVSASDTQYF
CDR3 length: 12; clone size: once; V gene: TRBV19; J gene: TRBJ1-1; D gene: NA; CDR3 DNA: TGTGCCAGTAGTAGGAGAAACACTGAAGCTTTCTTT; CDR3 protein: CASSRRNTEAFF
CDR3 length: 12; clone size: NA; V gene: TRBV11-2; J gene: TRBJ2-7; D gene: NA; CDR3 DNA: TGTGCCAGCAGCTTTATCGGCTACGAGCAGTACTTC; CDR3 protein: CASSFIGYEQYF
CDR3 length: 20; clone size: NA; V gene: TRBV9; J gene: TRBJ2-1; D gene: NA; CDR3 DNA: TGTGCCAGCAGCCCTCAGGACAGGAGGGTGCGAGCGCCTAAATACAATGAGCAGTTCTTC; CDR3 protein: CASSPQDRRVRAPKYNEQFF
CDR3 length: 14; clone size: NA; V gene: TRBV11-3; J gene: TRBJ1-1; D gene: NA; CDR3 DNA: TGTGCCAGCAGCTTCTCATTTAGGGGATATGCAGCTTTCTTT; CDR3 protein: CASSFSFRGYAAFF
CDR3 length: 17; clone size: NA; V gene: TRBV5-6; J gene: TRBJ2-7; D gene: TRBD1; CDR3 DNA: TGTGCCAGCAGCTTGGTAGACAGGGGCCTACCTTCCTACGAGCAGTACTTC; CDR3 protein: CASSLVDRGLPSYEQYF
CDR3 length: 15; clone size: NA; V gene: TRBV18; J gene: TRBJ2-1; D gene: TRBD2; CDR3 DNA: TGTGCCAGCTCACCCCGAGCGGGGGAATACAATGAGCAGTTCTTC; CDR3 protein: CASSPRAGEYNEQFF
CDR3 length: 12; clone size: once; V gene: TRBV19; J gene: TRBJ2-1; D gene: NA; CDR3 DNA: TGTGCCAGTAGGACAGAGTACAATGAGCAGTTCTTC; CDR3 protein: CASRTEYNEQFF
CDR3 length: 13; clone size: NA; V gene: TRBV7-3; J gene: TRBJ1-2; D gene: NA; CDR3 DNA: TGTGCCAGCAGCTCCGGGACAAACTATGGCTACACCTTC; CDR3 protein: CASSSGTNYGYTF
CDR3 length: 18; clone size: NA; V gene: TRBV5-1; J gene: TRBJ1-2; D gene: NA; CDR3 DNA: TGCGCCAGCAGACTTAGACAGGAGAGAAAAATGTTTTCCTATGGCTACACCTTC; CDR3 protein: CASRLRQERKMFSYGYTF
CDR3 length: 16; clone size: NA; V gene: TRBV7-9; J gene: TRBJ2-7; D gene: NA; CDR3 DNA: TGTGCCAGCAGCTTAGGGGCCCCGGGATATATTTACGAGCAGTACTTC; CDR3 protein: CASSLGAPGYIYEQYF
CDR3 length: 15; clone size: NA; V gene: TRBV4-1; J gene: TRBJ2-7; D gene: TRBD1; CDR3 DNA: TGCGCCAGCAGCCAAGGCACGGACAGGCGGTACGAGCAGTACTTC; CDR3 protein: CASSQGTDRRYEQYF
CDR3 length: 13; clone size: NA; V gene: TRBV7-2; J gene: TRBJ1-5; D gene: NA; CDR3 DNA: TGTGCCAGCAGCTCGACAGGTAATCAGCCCCAGCATTTT; CDR3 protein: CASSSTGNQPQHF
CDR3 length: 12; clone size: NA; V gene: TRBV10-3; J gene: TRBJ2-5; D gene: NA; CDR3 DNA: TGTGCCACGACAGGTTCTCAAGAGACCCAGTACTTC; CDR3 protein: CATTGSQETQYF
CDR3 length: 14; clone size: NA; V gene: TRBV24-1; J gene: TRBJ1-2; D gene: NA; CDR3 DNA: TGTGCCACCAGTGATTCACCAGGGTACTATGGCTACACCTTC; CDR3 protein: CATSDSPGYYGYTF
CDR3 length: 11; clone size: NA; V gene: TRBV30; J gene: TRBJ1-2; D gene: NA; CDR3 DNA: TGTGCCTGCCCTCTCGGAGGTGGCTACACCTTC; CDR3 protein: CACPLGGGYTF